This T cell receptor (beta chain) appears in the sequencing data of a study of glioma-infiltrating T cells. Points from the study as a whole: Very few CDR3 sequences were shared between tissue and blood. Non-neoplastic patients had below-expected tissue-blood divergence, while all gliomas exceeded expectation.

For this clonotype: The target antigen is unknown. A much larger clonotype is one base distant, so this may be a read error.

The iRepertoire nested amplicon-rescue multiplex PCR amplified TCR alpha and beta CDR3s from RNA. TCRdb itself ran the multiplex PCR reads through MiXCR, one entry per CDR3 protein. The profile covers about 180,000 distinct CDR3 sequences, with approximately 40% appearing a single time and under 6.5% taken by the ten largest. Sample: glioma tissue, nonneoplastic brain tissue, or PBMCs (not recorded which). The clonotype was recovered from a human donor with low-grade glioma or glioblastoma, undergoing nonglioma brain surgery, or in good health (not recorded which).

The CDR3 here is CSQNKGVRYNKQFF. The CDR3 bases are TGCAGCCAGAATAAGGGGGTCCGCTACAATAAGCAGTTCTTC. The chain recombines TRBV20-1 with TRBJ2-1; a weak D match, TRBD1 (6 bases). This CDR3 is built from 14 residues. CDR1 is DFQATT, CDR2 SNEGSKA, per germline (reference sequence).